This section outlines one TCR beta chain sequence together with its context. Germline V gene sequence: CDR1 MGHRA, CDR2 YSYEKL. V was pared by 4 bases and J by 7 bases, with 7 bases of the junction left unmatched. The CDR3 has 16 residues. The source of the sample is a study of blood T cell repertoires in COVID-19. Study-wide context: Spain, Italy and the United States supplied samples that represented acute and convalescent COVID-19. From T cells, B-cell-depleted T cells, or PBMCs came the material, which was cDNA or gDNA.

In the authors' methods: Estimated nucleated cell counts came from reference gene primer amplification. Produced via immunoSEQ multiplex PCR; TCRdb's table is partial and in-frame only. The DNA gave D and trimming, while V, J and clone size come from that table. The repertoire holds 55,000 to 60,000 clones, with roughly 84% as singletons. The sequence derives from a man in his forties with active COVID-19. The genes are TRBV4-1 and TRBJ2-1, with 13 bases that match TRBD2. Source material: peripheral blood. The CDR3 here is CASSRPGLAGNNEQFF. CDR3 DNA: TGCGCCAGCAGCCGACCGGGACTAGCGGGGAATAATGAGCAGTTCTTC.